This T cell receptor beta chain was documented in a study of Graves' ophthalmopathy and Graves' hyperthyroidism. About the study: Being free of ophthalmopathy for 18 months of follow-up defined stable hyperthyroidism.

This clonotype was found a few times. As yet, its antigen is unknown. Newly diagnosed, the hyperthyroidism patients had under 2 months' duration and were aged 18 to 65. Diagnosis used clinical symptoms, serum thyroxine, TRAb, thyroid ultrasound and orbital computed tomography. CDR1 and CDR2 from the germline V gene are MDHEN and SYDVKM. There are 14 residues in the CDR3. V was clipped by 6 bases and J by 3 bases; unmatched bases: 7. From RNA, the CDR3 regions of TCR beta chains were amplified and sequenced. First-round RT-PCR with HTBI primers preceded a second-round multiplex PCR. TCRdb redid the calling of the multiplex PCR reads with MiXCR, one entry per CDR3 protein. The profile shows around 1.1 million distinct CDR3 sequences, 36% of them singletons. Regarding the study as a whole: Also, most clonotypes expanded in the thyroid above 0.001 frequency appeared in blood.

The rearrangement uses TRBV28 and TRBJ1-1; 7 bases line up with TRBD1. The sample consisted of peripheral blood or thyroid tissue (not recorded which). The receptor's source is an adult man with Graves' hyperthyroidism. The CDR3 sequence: CASRTGTVDTEAFF. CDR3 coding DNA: TGTGCCAGCAGAACCGGGACAGTAGACACTGAAGCTTTCTTT.